These 4 T cell receptor beta chains were sequenced from one sample in a study of shared T cell receptors in the human thymus. Sequencing was performed with immunoSEQ multiplex PCR; in TCRdb, only in-frame clones are kept and a portion is missing. The sample gives 640,000 or so clones, about 87% of which show up once; roughly 0.0086% is in the top ten. A further study also used this sample, focusing on human thymus T cells.

Material for sequencing was thymocytes. The receptor set was obtained from a boy less than two years old with a congenital heart defect.

The genes are TRBV4-1 and TRBJ2-5, with 10 bases fitting TRBD2. V gave up 0 bases and J gave up 3 bases; unmatched junction bases: 16. Germline CDR1 MGHRA, CDR2 YSYEKL. The CDR3 extends over 20 amino acids. For the CDR3, the DNA is TGCGCCAGCAGCCAAGAAGGGGACAGCGGGGGGGGCCGGGTGAAAGAGACCCAGTACTTC. Translating it yields CASSQEGDSGGGRVKETQYF.

This clone occurred a few times. The chain employs TRBV18 and TRBJ1-3; D is ambiguous. Germline V gene lookup returns CDR1 KGHSH and CDR2 LQKENI. The CDR3 contains 16 residues. V lost 3 bases to trimming and J lost 0 bases, with 12 bases between them. CDR3 DNA sequence: TGTGCCAGCTCACCTACGAGACGAGGCTCTGGAAACACCATATATTTT. This translates into CASSPTRRGSGNTIYF.

The chain combines TRBV30 with TRBJ2-3, with TRBD2 matching over 13 bases. V lost 2 bases, J lost 0 bases, and 17 bases stayed unmatched. Germline V gene sequence: CDR1 GTSNPN, CDR2 SVGIG (reference sequence). This CDR3 region has 21 residues. In DNA, the CDR3 is TGTGCCTGGAGTTACCCGCCGCCGACTAGCGGGAGGCCCTCTAGCACAGATACGCAGTATTTT. As protein: CAWSYPPPTSGRPSSTDTQYF.

J is TRBJ2-1 and V is TRBV25-1; D is uncertain. The germline V and J ends were trimmed by 8 bases and 4 bases, with 6 bases remaining between them. Germline-derived CDR1 and CDR2 are MGHDK and SYGVNS. The CDR3 consists of 11 residues. The DNA for the CDR3 is TGTGCCAGCGCAGTTTACAATGAGCAGTTCTTC. This sequence encodes CASAVYNEQFF.